Detailed here is one TCR beta chain. Antigen specificity is unknown. At one end the junction does not follow the germline gene, possibly because of a read error. CDR1 is SGHAT and CDR2 is FQNNGV in the germline V gene. The CDR3 is made up of 13 amino acids. This record belongs to a study of tumor and adjacent non-tumor tissue in lung cancer. The study, taken as a whole, reports: In normal lung, the top 100 clones were significantly more dominant than in tumor. TCR diversity was significantly greater in tumor than normal lung tissue.

A modified ARM-PCR protocol with three rounds of nested PCR amplified TCRbeta. MiXCR was run by TCRdb on the multiplex PCR reads, yielding one entry per CDR3 protein. This table has 200,000 to 250,000 distinct CDR3 sequences, about two thirds appearing once. The template was RNA from unsorted bulk tissue. The material sequenced was lung tumor tissue. The receptor comes from a man in his 60s with non-small cell lung cancer. J is TRBJ1-1 and V is TRBV11-2; 8 bases line up with TRBD1. The CDR3 nucleotides are TGTGCCATCAGTACCCAGGGGGCCACTGAAGTTTTCTTT. It specifies CAISTQGATEVFF. The complete variable domain, with remaining parts taken from reference TRBV11-2 and TRBJ1-1, reads EAGVAQSPRYKIIEKRQSVAFWCNPISGHATLYWYQQILGQGPKLLIQFQNNGVVDDSQLPKDRFSAERLKGVDSTLKIQPAKLEDSAVYLCAISTQGATEVFFGQGTRLTVV.